The sequence of this TCR beta chain was determined in a study of early T cells in non-severe SARS-CoV-2 infection. Individual cDNA molecules were tagged with unique molecular identifiers. TCRdb processed the 5' RACE reads anew with MiXCR; each CDR3 protein has one entry. The data hold roughly 28,000 distinct CDR3 sequences, with 5.8% observed a single time. The length of the CDR3 is 17 residues. Per germline, CDR1 SGHNT and CDR2 YYREEE (reference sequence). Unmatched junction bases numbered 9, after V lost 1 base and J lost 4 bases. Study conclusions and caveats: VDJdb-based annotation leaned toward anti-spike CD8 responses and missed private and CD4 specificities.

Details on this clonotype: The antigen remains unidentified.

The V gene is TRBV5-4, the J gene TRBJ2-2; 8 bases are a match to TRBD2. The source is an adult who was a healthcare worker with PCR-confirmed SARS-CoV-2 infection or an uninfected control (not recorded which). Sequenced material: whole blood. Here the CDR3 reads CASSLPSSGSITGELFF. Here the CDR3 DNA reads TGTGCCAGCAGCTTGCCCTCGAGCGGGAGTATCACCGGGGAGCTGTTTTTT.